This is a list of T cell receptor beta chains from one sample in a study of cytomegalovirus exposure and HLA in healthy donors. The method was immunoSEQ multiplex PCR; TCRdb's version includes in-frame clones alone and lacks a portion of them. The sample has approximately 90,000 clones; under 80% are singletons. The sample was PBMCs. Receptors were obtained from a male donor in good health and CMV-seronegative. The CDR3 runs from the conserved cysteine through the conserved F or W. Each record gives: J gene, V gene, CDR3 protein.

j_call: TRBJ1-1
v_call: TRBV6-5
cdr3_aa: CASSPVNGGVAFF

j_call: TRBJ2-2
v_call: TRBV4-3
cdr3_aa: CASSQDANSGELFF

j_call: TRBJ1-1
v_call: TRBV9
cdr3_aa: CASSPRQGAAFF

j_call: TRBJ2-5
v_call: TRBV29-1
cdr3_aa: CSGPTGSIGETQYF

j_call: TRBJ2-6
v_call: TRBV7-2
cdr3_aa: CASSKGGGSGANVLTF

j_call: TRBJ2-7
v_call: TRBV6-5
cdr3_aa: CASSYSYGNEQYF

j_call: TRBJ1-4
v_call: TRBV15
cdr3_aa: CATSSDTDEKLFF

j_call: TRBJ2-7
v_call: TRBV30
cdr3_aa: CAWGRDRYYEQYF

j_call: TRBJ2-7
v_call: TRBV28
cdr3_aa: CASHRGTYEQYF

j_call: TRBJ2-1
v_call: TRBV19
cdr3_aa: CASITGAMQFF

j_call: TRBJ2-1
v_call: TRBV10-3
cdr3_aa: CAIGAGSGDNEQFF

j_call: TRBJ1-1
v_call: TRBV20-1
cdr3_aa: CSQGWNTEAFF

j_call: TRBJ1-3
v_call: TRBV7-6
cdr3_aa: CASSLAGRASGNTIYF

j_call: TRBJ2-5
v_call: TRBV5-1
cdr3_aa: CASSPQDRVETQYF

j_call: TRBJ2-3
v_call: TRBV18
cdr3_aa: CASSQGLAGVGSDTQYF

j_call: TRBJ2-7
v_call: TRBV10-1
cdr3_aa: CASTLGGGVYEQYF

j_call: TRBJ1-4
v_call: TRBV11-2
cdr3_aa: CASSLARAEKLFF

j_call: TRBJ1-2
v_call: TRBV18
cdr3_aa: CASAENRANYGYTF

j_call: TRBJ1-3
v_call: TRBV27
cdr3_aa: CASSFTGGPGNTIYF

j_call: TRBJ2-7
v_call: TRBV18
cdr3_aa: CASSPGQSSYEQYF

j_call: .
v_call: TRBV15
cdr3_aa: CATSREFGAYEQYF

j_call: TRBJ1-2
v_call: TRBV11-2
cdr3_aa: CASSFGGARRNGYTF

j_call: TRBJ2-5
v_call: TRBV5-1
cdr3_aa: CASSFDRAEETQYF

j_call: TRBJ2-4
v_call: TRBV9
cdr3_aa: CASSVEGQGGIQYF

j_call: TRBJ2-3
v_call: TRBV18
cdr3_aa: CASSKQGPDTQYF

j_call: TRBJ1-1
v_call: TRBV7-2
cdr3_aa: CASSPIGTALEAFF

j_call: TRBJ1-1
v_call: TRBV2
cdr3_aa: CASIGSDGQNTEAFF

j_call: TRBJ1-6
v_call: TRBV6-5
cdr3_aa: CASNPGTGGNSPLHF

j_call: TRBJ1-1
v_call: TRBV27
cdr3_aa: CASSLRGLNTEAFF

j_call: TRBJ1-1
v_call: TRBV7-2
cdr3_aa: CASSLYGGGQGATEAFF

j_call: TRBJ2-7
v_call: TRBV28
cdr3_aa: CASRGLAVSYEQYF

j_call: TRBJ2-7
v_call: TRBV7-9
cdr3_aa: CASSPRASSYEQYF

j_call: TRBJ2-3
v_call: TRBV11-3
cdr3_aa: CASRLHPGDPTDTQYF

j_call: TRBJ1-6
v_call: TRBV5-4
cdr3_aa: CASSFIQGNSPLHF

j_call: TRBJ2-7
v_call: TRBV6-1
cdr3_aa: CASSERDRAHYEQYF

j_call: TRBJ2-7
v_call: TRBV2
cdr3_aa: CASGRGQGRFSYEQYF

j_call: TRBJ2-1
v_call: TRBV10-3
cdr3_aa: CAIGRVDEQFF